Sequencing of this T cell receptor (beta chain) was carried out in a study of identical twins. Addition of a universal primer site occurred through template switching, and cDNA carried unique molecular identifiers. A single record per CDR3 protein comes from TCRdb applying MiXCR to the 5' RACE reads. The sample lists 450,000 to 600,000 distinct CDR3 sequences; around 20% were seen once. Study results and limitations: In cord blood, abundant beta clonotypes had fewer insertions; memory showed no trend. Some out-of-frame alpha sequences were shared by twins, and these showed excess low generation probability.

A note on this clonotype: What it binds is unknown.

The CDR3 contains 14 residues. Germline CDR1 SGHRS, CDR2 YFSETQ. V shed 3 bases, J shed 9 bases, and the junction held 6 bases outside the gene matches. These data were also reused for a study on yellow fever vaccine responses in identical twins.

The chain is built from TRBV5-1 and TRBJ2-1; 10 bases are a match to TRBD1. Material: CD4+ T cells sorted from blood. The receptor was derived from a woman in her late teens or twenties in good health. CDR3 sequence: CASSWKGTGVEQFF. The CDR3 coding sequence is TGCGCCAGCAGCTGGAAAGGGACAGGGGTTGAGCAGTTCTTC.